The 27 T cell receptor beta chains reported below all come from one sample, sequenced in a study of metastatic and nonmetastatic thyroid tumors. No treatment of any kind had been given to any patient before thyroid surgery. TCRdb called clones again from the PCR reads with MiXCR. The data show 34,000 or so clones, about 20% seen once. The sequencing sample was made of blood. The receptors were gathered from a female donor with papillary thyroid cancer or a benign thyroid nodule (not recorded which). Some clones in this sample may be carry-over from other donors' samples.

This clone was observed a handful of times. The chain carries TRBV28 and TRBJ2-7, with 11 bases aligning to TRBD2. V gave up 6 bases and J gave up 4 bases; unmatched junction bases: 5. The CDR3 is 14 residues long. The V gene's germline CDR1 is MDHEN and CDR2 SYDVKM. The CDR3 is CASRGLADRYEQYF. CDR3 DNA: TGTGCCAGCAGGGGACTAGCGGACCGATACGAGCAGTACTTC.

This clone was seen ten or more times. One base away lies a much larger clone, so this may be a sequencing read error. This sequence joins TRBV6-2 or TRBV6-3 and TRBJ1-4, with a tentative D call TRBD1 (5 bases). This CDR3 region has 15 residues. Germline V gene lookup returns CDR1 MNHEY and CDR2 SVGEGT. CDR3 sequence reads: CASGYSRGAGEKLFF. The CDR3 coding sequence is TGTGCCAGCGGTTACTCAAGGGGCGCGGGTGAAAAACTGTTTTTT.

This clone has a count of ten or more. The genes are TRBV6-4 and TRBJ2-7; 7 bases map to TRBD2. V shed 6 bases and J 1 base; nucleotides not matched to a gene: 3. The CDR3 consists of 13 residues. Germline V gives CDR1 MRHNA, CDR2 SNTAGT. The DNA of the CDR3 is TGTGCCAGCAGAACGGGGGGTTCCTACGAGCAGTACTTC. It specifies CASRTGGSYEQYF.

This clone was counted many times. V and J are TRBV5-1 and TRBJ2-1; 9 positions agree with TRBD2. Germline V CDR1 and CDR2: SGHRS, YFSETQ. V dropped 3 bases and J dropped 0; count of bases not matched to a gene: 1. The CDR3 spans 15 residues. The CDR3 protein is CASSSSGDSYNEQFF. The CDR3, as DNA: TGCGCCAGCAGCTCTAGCGGGGACTCCTACAATGAGCAGTTCTTC.

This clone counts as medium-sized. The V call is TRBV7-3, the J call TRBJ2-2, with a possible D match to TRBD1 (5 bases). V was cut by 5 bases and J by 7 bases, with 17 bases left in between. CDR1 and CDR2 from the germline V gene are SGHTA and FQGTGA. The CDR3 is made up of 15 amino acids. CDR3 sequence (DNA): TGTGCCAGCAGCCCAAGGGGCGCGACGGGCGGGGAGCTGTTTTTT. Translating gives CASSPRGATGGELFF.

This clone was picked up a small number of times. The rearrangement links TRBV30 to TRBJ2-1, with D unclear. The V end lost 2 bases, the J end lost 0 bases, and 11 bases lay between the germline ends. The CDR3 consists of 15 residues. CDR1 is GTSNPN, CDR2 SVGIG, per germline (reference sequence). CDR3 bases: TGTGCCTGGAGTAGTGGGAAGGGCTCCTACAATGAGCAGTTCTTC. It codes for CAWSSGKGSYNEQFF.

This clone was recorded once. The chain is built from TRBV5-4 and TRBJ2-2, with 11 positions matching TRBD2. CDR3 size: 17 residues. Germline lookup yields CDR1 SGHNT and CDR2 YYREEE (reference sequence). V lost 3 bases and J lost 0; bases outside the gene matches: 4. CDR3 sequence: CASSWSSGRANTGELFF. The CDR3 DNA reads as TGTGCCAGCAGCTGGAGTAGCGGGAGGGCGAACACCGGGGAGCTGTTTTTT.

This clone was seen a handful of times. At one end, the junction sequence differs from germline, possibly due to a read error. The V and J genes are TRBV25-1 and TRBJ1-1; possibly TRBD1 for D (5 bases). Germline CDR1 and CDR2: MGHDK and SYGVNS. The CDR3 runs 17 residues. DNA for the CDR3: TGTGCCAGCAGTGTAGAGAGGGACCCGCGCTCCAACACCGAAGCTTTCTTT. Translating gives CASSVERDPRSNTEAFF.

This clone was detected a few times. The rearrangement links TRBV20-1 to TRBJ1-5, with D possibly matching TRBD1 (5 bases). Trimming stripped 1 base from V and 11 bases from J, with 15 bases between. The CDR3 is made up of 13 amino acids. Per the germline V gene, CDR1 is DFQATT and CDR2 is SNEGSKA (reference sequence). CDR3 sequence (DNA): TGCAGTGCTAGAGTGGGGGGGAATCCGACCCAGCATTTT. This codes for CSARVGGNPTQHF.

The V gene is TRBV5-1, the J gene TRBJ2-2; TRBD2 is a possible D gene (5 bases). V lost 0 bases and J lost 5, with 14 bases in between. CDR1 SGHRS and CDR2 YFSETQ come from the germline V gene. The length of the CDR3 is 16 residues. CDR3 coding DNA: TGCGCCAGCAGCTTGGAGGCGGGTTTTGGGACCGGGGAGCTGTTTTTT. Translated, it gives CASSLEAGFGTGELFF. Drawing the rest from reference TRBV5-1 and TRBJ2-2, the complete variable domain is KAGVTQTPRYLIKTRGQQVTLSCSPISGHRSVSWYQQTPGQGLQFLFEYFSETQRNKGNFPGRFSGRQFSNSRSEMNVSTLELGDSALYLCASSLEAGFGTGELFFGEGSRLTVL.

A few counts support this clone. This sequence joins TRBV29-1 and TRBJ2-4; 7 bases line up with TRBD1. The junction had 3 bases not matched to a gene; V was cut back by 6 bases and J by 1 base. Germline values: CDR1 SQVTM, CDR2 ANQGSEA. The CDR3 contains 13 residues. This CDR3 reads CSVRQGAKNIQYF. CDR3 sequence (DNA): TGCAGCGTCAGACAGGGTGCCAAAAACATTCAGTACTTC.

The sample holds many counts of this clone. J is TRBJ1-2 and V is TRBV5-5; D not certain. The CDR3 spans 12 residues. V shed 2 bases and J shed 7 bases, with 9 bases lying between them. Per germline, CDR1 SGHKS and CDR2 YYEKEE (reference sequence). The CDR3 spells CASSFDFSGYTF. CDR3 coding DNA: TGTGCCAGCAGCTTCGATTTCAGTGGCTACACCTTC.

The CDR3 DNA sequence: TGTGCCAGCAGTTACTCTGGCGGGAGCTCCTACAATGAGCAGTTCTTC. Its translation is CASSYSGGSSYNEQFF. The rearrangement uses TRBV6-5 and TRBJ2-1; 7 positions match TRBD2. This CDR3 has 16 amino acids. Trimming at V came to 0 bases and at J to 0 bases, leaving 2 bases not matched to a gene. Germline CDR1 MNHEY, CDR2 SVGAGI.

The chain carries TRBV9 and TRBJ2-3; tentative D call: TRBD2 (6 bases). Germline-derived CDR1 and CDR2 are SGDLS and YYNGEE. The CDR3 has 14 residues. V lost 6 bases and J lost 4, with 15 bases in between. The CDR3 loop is CASTQAGNSDTQYF. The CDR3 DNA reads TGTGCCAGCACCCAGGCGGGGAATTCAGATACGCAGTATTTT.

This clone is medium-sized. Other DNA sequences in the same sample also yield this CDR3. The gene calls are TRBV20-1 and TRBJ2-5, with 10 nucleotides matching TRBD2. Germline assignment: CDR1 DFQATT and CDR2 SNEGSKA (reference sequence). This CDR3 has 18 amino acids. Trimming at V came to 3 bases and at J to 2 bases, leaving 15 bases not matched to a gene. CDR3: CSARTPGASGGYQETQYF. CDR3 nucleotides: TGCAGTGCTAGGACCCCAGGGGCTAGCGGGGGTTATCAAGAGACCCAGTACTTC.

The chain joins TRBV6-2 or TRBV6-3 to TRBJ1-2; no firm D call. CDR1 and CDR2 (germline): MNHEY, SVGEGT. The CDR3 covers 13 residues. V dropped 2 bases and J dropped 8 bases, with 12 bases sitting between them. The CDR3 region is CASSYPNRQGYTF. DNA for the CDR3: TGTGCCAGCAGTTACCCGAACAGACAAGGCTACACCTTC.

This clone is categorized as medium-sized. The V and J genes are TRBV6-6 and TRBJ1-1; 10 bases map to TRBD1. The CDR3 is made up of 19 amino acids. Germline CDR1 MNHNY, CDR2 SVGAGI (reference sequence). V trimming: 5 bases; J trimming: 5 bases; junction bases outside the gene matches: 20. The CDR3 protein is CASSNSRLLGQGISTEAFF. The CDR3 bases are TGTGCCAGCAGTAATTCCCGACTTTTGGGACAGGGGATATCTACTGAAGCTTTCTTT.

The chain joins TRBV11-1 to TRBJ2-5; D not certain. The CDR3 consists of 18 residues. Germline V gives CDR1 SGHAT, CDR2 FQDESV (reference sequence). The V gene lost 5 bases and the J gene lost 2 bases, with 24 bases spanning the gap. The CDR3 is CASSPGVGGFLTQETQYF. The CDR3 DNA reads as TGTGCCAGCAGCCCTGGGGTTGGTGGCTTTCTGACACAAGAGACCCAGTACTTC.

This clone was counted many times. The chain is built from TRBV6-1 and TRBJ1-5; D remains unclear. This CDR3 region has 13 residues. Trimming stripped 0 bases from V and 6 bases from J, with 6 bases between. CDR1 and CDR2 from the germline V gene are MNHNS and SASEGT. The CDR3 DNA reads TGTGCCAGCAGTGAAGCCGGTGCTCAGCCCCAGCATTTT. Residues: CASSEAGAQPQHF.

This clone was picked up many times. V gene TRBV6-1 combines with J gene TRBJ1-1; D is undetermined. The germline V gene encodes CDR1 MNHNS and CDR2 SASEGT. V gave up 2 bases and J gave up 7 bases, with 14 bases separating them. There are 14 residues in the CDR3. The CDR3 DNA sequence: TGTGCCAGCAGTGAATTCCCAACAGAAGATGAAGCTTTCTTT. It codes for CASSEFPTEDEAFF.

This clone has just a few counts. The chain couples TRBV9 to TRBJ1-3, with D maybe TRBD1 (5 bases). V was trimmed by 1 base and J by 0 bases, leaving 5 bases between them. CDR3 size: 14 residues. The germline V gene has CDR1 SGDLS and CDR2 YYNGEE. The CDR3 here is CASSVQGSGNTIYF. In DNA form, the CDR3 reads TGTGCCAGCAGCGTACAGGGCTCTGGAAACACCATATATTTT. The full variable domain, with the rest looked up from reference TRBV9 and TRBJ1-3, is DSGVTQTPKHLITATGQRVTLRCSPRSGDLSVYWYQQSLDQGLQFLIQYYNGEERAKGNILERFSAQQFPDLHSELNLSSLELGDSALYFCASSVQGSGNTIYFGEGSWLTVV.

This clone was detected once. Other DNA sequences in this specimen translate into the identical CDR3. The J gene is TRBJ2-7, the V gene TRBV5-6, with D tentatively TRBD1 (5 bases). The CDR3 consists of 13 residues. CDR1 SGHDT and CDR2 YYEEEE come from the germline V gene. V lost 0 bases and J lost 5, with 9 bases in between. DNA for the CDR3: TGTGCCAGCAGCTTGGAGGGGCCCAACGAGCAGTACTTC. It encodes CASSLEGPNEQYF.

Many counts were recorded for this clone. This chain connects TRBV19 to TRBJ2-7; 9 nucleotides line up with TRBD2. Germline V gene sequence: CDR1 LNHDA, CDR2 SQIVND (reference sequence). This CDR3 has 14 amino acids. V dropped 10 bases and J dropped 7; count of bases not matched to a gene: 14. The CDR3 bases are TGTGCCACTGGGCCGGGACTAGCAGAAAGGGAGCAGTACTTC. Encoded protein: CATGPGLAEREQYF.

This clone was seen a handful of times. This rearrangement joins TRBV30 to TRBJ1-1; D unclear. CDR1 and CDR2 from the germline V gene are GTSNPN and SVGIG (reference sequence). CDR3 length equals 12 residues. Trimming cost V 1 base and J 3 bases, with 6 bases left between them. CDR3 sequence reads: CAWSAPHTEAFF. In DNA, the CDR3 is TGTGCCTGGAGTGCCCCCCACACTGAAGCTTTCTTT. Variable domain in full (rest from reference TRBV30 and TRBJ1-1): SQTIHQWPATLVQPVGSPLSLECTVEGTSNPNLYWYRQAAGRGLQLLFYSVGIGQISSEVPQNLSASRPQDRQFILSSKKLLLSDSGFYLCAWSAPHTEAFFGQGTRLTVV.

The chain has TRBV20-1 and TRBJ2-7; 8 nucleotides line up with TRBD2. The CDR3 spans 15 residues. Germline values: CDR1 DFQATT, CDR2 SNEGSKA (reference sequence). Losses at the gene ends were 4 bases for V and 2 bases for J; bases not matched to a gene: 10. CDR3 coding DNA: TGCAGTGCTAAATCCAAACTAGCGGTGGCCTACGAGCAGTACTTC. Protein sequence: CSAKSKLAVAYEQYF.

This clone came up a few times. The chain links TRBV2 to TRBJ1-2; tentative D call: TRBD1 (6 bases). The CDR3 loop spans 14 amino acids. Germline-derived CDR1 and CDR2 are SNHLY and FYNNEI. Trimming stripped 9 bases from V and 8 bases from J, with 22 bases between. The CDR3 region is CASTEGDRLEGYTF. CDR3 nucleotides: TGTGCCAGTACGGAAGGAGACAGGCTGGAGGGCTACACCTTC.

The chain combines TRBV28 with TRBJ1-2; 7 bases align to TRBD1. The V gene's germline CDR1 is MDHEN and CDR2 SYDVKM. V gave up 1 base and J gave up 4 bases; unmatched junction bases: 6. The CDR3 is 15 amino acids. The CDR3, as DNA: TGTGCCAGCAGTTTATACGGGACAGAACCCTATGGCTACACCTTC. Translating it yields CASSLYGTEPYGYTF.